Following are 8 T cell receptor beta chains from one sample sequenced in a study of response to subunit inactivated influenza vaccine. TCRdb called the RT-PCR reads again in MiXCR, with one record for every CDR3 protein. The sample has approximately 520,000 distinct CDR3 sequences, 16% seen once. Sequencing was performed on CD4+ T cells sorted from PBMCs, taken around 25 months after vaccination. The source of these receptors is a man aged 45 to 75 who received an inactivated influenza vaccine.

This clonotype was detected a few times. The chain uses TRBV7-9 and TRBJ2-7, with a possible D match to TRBD2 (6 bases). Trimming pared 4 bases from V and 4 bases from J, leaving 11 bases between. CDR3 length equals 13 residues. Germline CDR1 is SEHNR and CDR2 is FQNEAQ (reference sequence). As DNA, the CDR3 is TGTGCCAGCAGCTCCGGGGGAGTGTACGAGCAGTACTTC. It specifies CASSSGGVYEQYF. Full variable domain (remainder filled in from reference TRBV7-9 and TRBJ2-7): DTGVSQNPRHKITKRGQNVTFRCDPISEHNRLYWYRQTLGQGPEFLTYFQNEAQLEKSRLLSDRFSAERPKGSFSTLEIQRTEQGDSAMYLCASSSGGVYEQYFGPGTRLTVT.

The chain links TRBV18 to TRBJ2-7; TRBD2 might be the D (6 bases). The V gene lost 3 bases and the J gene lost 4 bases, with 16 bases spanning the gap. The germline V gene has CDR1 KGHSH and CDR2 LQKENI. The CDR3 length is 15 residues. The CDR3 is CASSPPGLGTYEQYF. The CDR3 DNA follows: TGTGCCAGCTCACCGCCGGGACTCGGCACATACGAGCAGTACTTC.

This clonotype was seen only a few times. The chain couples TRBV7-8 to TRBJ2-6; D not resolved. Trimming took 4 bases from V and 0 from J, leaving 13 bases between them. The CDR3 loop spans 17 amino acids. CDR1 SGHVS and CDR2 FQNEAQ come from the germline V gene. CDR3: CASSSRLWGSGANVLTF. The CDR3 DNA reads TGTGCCAGCAGCTCACGTCTATGGGGCTCTGGGGCCAACGTCCTGACTTTC.

V is TRBV12-3 or TRBV12-4 and J is TRBJ2-1; 8 bases are shared with TRBD2. V lost 8 bases and J lost 4; bases outside the gene matches: 13. CDR3 length: 16 amino acids. As DNA, the CDR3 is TGTGCCAGCGGCGACTACAGCGGGAGTTTGTACAATGAGCAGTTCTTC. It yields the protein CASGDYSGSLYNEQFF.

Here the CDR3 reads CASSLAFRTLGSEETQYF. The CDR3 DNA reads TGTGCCAGCAGCTTAGCCTTTAGGACTCTCGGTAGTGAGGAGACCCAGTACTTC. The chain carries TRBV7-8 and TRBJ2-5; D is possibly TRBD2 (5 bases). V was clipped by 0 bases and J by 5 bases, with 22 bases between them. Germline V gives CDR1 SGHVS, CDR2 FQNEAQ. This CDR3 spans 18 amino acids. The complete variable domain, with remaining parts taken from reference TRBV7-8 and TRBJ2-5, reads GAGVSQSPRYKVAKRGQDVALRCDPISGHVSLFWYQQALGQGPEFLTYFQNEAQLDKSGLPSDRFFAERPEGSVSTLKIQRTQQEDSAVYLCASSLAFRTLGSEETQYFGPGTRLLVL.

This clonotype came up a few times. This chain joins TRBV5-1 and TRBJ1-1, with D unresolved. Trimming took 4 bases from V and 4 from J, leaving 17 bases between them. Germline V gives CDR1 SGHRS, CDR2 YFSETQ. The CDR3 covers 15 residues. DNA for the CDR3: TGCGCCAGCAGCCAACGGACCCTGGATGGCACTGAAGCTTTCTTT. Translation: CASSQRTLDGTEAFF.

This clonotype has more than one count but fewer than ten. V is TRBV12-3 or TRBV12-4 and J is TRBJ2-2, with D tentatively TRBD2 (6 bases). The CDR3 spans 16 residues. Deletions cut 7 bases from V and 0 bases from J, with 15 bases between. CDR3 in amino acids: CASNLMGGTNTGELFF. For the CDR3, the DNA is TGTGCCAGCAATTTGATGGGGGGTACGAACACCGGGGAGCTGTTTTTT.

This clonotype was recorded a few times. The CDR3 loop is CASSQSRDRTEQYF. As DNA, the CDR3 is TGTGCCAGCAGCCAGTCCCGGGACAGGACCGAGCAGTACTTC. The chain carries TRBV11-3 and TRBJ2-7; 8 nucleotides agree with TRBD1. V was clipped by 5 bases and J by 6 bases; unmatched bases: 9. The CDR3 loop spans 14 amino acids. The germline V gene encodes CDR1 SGHNT and CDR2 YENEEA.